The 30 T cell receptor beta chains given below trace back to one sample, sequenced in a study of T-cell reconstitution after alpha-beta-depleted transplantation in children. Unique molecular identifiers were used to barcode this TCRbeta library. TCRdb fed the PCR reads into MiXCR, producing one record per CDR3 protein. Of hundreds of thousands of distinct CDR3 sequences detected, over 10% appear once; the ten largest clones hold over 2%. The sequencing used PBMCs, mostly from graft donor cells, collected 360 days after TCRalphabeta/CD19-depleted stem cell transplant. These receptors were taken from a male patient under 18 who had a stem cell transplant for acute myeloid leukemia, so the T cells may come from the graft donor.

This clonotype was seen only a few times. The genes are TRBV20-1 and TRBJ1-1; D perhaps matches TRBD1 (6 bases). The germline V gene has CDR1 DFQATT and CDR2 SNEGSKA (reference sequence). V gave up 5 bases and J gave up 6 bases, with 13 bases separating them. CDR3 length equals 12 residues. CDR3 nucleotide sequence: TGCAGTGCTGCTGACAGGCTCGCTGAAGCTTTCTTT. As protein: CSAADRLAEAFF.

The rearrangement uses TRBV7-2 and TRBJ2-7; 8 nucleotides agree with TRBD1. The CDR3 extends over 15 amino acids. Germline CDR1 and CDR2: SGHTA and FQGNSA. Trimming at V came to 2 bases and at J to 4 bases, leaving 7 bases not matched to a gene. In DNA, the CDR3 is TGTGCCAGCAGCTTACTCAGGGGGCGCGATTACGAGCAGTACTTC. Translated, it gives CASSLLRGRDYEQYF. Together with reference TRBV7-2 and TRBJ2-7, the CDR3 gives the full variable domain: GAGVSQSPSNKVTEKGKDVELRCDPISGHTALYWYRQSLGQGLEFLIYFQGNSAPDKSGLPSDRFSAERTGGSVSTLTIQRTQQEDSAVYLCASSLLRGRDYEQYFGPGTRLTVT.

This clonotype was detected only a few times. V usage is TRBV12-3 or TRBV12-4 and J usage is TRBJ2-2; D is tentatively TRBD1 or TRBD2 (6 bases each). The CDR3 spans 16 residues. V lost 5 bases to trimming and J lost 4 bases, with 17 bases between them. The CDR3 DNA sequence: TGTGCCAGCAGTCTACTTAGCGGAGGGGGCACCGGGGAGCTGTTTTTT. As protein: CASSLLSGGGTGELFF.

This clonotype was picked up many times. CDR3 sequence: CASSGISGSRTYEQYF. In DNA, the CDR3 is TGTGCCAGCAGCGGTATTAGCGGGAGCAGAACCTACGAGCAGTACTTC. J is TRBJ2-7 and V is TRBV13; 9 bases fit TRBD2. The ends lost 5 bases at V and 2 bases at J; junction bases unmatched: 10. Germline loops: CDR1 PRHDT, CDR2 FYEKMQ (reference sequence). The CDR3 extends over 16 amino acids.

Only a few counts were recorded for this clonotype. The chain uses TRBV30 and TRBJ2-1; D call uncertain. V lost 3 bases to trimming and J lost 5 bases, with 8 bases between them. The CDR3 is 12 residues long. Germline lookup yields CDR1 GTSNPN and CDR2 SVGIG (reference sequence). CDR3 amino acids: CAWSHTNNEQFF. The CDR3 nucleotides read TGTGCCTGGAGCCACACAAACAATGAGCAGTTCTTC.

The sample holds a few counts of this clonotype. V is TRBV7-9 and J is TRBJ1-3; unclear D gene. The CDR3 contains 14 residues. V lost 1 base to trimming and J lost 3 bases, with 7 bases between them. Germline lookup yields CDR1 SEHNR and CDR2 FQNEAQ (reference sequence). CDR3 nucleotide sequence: TGTGCCAGCAGCTTAGGAGGGTATGGAAACACCATATATTTT. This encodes CASSLGGYGNTIYF.

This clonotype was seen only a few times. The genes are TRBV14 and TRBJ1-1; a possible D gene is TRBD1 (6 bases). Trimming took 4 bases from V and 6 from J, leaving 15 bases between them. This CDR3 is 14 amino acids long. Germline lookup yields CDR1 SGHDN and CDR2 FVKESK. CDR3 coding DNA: TGTGCCAGCAGCCCTCGAAGCAGGGGAGCTGAAGCTTTCTTT. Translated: CASSPRSRGAEAFF.

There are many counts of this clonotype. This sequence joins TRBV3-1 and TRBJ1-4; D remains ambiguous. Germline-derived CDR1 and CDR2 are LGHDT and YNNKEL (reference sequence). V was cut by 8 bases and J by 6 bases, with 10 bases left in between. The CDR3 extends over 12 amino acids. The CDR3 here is CASGIWDEKLFF. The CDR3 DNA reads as TGTGCCAGCGGGATCTGGGATGAAAAACTGTTTTTT.

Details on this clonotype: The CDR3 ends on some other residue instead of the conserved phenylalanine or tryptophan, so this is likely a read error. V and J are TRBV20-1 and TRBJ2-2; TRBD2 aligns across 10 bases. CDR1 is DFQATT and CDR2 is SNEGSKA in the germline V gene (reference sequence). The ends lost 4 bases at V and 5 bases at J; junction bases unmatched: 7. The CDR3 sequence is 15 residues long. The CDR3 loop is CSATGTSVRTGELFY. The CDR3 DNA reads TGCAGTGCTACCGGGACTAGCGTTCGGACCGGGGAGCTGTTTTAT.

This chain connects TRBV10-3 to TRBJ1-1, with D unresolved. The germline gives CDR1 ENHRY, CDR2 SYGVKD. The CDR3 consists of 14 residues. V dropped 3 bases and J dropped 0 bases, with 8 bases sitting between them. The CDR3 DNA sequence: TGTGCCATCAGTGACAGACACCTGAACACTGAAGCTTTCTTT. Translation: CAISDRHLNTEAFF.

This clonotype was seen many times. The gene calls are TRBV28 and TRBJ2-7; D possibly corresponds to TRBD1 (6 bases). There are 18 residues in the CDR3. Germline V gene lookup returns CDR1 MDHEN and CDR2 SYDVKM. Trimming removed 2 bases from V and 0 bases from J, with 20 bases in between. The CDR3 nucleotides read TGTGCCAGCAGTTTAAGGGAAGATTCAGGGGCCCACTCCTACGAGCAGTACTTC. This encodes CASSLREDSGAHSYEQYF. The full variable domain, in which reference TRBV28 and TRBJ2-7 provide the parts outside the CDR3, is DVKVTQSSRYLVKRTGEKVFLECVQDMDHENMFWYRQDPGLGLRLIYFSYDVKMKEKGDIPEGYSVSREKKERFSLILESASTNQTSMYLCASSLREDSGAHSYEQYFGPGTRLTVT.

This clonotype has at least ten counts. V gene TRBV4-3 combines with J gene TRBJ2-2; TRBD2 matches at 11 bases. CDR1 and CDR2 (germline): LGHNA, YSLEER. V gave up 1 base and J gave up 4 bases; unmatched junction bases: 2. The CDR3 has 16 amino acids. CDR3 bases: TGCGCCAGCAGCCAAGCTGGGACTAGCGGCACCGGGGAGCTGTTTTTT. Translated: CASSQAGTSGTGELFF.

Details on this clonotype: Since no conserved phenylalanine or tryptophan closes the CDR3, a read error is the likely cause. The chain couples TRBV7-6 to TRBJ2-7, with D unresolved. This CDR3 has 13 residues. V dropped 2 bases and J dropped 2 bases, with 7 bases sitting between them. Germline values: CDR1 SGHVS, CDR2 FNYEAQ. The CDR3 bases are TGTGCCAGCAGCTTACGGGTGACCTACGAGCAGTACTAC. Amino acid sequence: CASSLRVTYEQYY.

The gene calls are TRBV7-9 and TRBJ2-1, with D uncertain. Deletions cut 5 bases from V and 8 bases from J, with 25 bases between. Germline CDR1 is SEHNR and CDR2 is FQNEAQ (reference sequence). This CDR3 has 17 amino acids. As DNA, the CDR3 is TGTGCCAGCAGCCCCTCCGAAGGGCTAAGGATCGGATATGAGCAGTTCTTC. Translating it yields CASSPSEGLRIGYEQFF.

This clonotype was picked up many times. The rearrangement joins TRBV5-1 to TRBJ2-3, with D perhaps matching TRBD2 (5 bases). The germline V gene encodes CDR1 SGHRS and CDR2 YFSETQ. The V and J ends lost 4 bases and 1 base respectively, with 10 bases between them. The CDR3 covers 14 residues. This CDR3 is CASSREYRTDTQYF. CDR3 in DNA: TGCGCCAGCAGCCGGGAATACCGCACAGATACGCAGTATTTT.

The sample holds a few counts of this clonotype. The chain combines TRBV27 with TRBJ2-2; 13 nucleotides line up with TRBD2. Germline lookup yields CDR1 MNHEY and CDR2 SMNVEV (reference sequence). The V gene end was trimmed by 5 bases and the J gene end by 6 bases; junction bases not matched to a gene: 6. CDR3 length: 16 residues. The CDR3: CASSPLTSGRAGELFF. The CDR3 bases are TGTGCCAGCAGTCCCCTTACTAGCGGGAGGGCCGGGGAGCTGTTTTTT.

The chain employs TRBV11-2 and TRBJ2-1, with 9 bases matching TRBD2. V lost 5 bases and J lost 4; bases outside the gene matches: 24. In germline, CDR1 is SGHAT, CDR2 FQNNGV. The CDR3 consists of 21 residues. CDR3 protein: CASSLPRGTSGRRTPYNEQFF. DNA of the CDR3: TGTGCCAGCAGCCTACCTAGGGGAACTAGCGGGCGTCGGACCCCATACAATGAGCAGTTCTTC.

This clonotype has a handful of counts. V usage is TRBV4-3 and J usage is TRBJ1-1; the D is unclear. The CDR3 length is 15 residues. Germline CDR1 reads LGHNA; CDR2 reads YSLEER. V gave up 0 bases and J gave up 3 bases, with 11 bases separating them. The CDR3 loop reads CASSQDLGYYTEAFF. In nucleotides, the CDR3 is TGCGCCAGCAGCCAAGATCTAGGGTATTACACTGAAGCTTTCTTT.

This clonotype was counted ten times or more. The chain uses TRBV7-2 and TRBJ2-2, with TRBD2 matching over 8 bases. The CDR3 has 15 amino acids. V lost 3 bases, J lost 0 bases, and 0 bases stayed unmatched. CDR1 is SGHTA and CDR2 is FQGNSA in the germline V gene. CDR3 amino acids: CASSFSGTNTGELFF. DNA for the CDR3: TGTGCCAGCAGCTTTAGCGGGACGAACACCGGGGAGCTGTTTTTT.

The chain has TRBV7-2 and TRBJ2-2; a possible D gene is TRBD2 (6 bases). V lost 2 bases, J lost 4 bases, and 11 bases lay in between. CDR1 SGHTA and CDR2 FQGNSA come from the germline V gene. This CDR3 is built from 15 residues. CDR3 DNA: TGTGCCAGCAGCTTATCTGCGGGGATCACCGGGGAGCTGTTTTTT. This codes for CASSLSAGITGELFF.

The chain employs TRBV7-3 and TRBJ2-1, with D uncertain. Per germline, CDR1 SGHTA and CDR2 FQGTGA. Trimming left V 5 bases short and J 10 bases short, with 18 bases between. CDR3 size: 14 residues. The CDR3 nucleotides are TGTGCCAGCAGCACCGGCTCCTCCCGTCTGGAGCAGTTCTTC. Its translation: CASSTGSSRLEQFF.

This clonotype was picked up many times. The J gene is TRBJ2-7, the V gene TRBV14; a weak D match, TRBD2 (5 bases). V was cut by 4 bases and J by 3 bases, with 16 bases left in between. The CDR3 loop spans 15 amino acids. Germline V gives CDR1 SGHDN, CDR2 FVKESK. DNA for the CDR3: TGTGCCAGCAGCCCCCTCGCGAGGGATTACTACGAGCAGTACTTC. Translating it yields CASSPLARDYYEQYF.

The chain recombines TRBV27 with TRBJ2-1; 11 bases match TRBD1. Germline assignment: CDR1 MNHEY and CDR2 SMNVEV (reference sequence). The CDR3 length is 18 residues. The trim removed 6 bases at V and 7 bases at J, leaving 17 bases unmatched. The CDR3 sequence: CASSQGLVGQGVENEQFF. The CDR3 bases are TGTGCCAGCAGCCAAGGCTTAGTGGGACAGGGGGTAGAGAATGAGCAGTTCTTC.

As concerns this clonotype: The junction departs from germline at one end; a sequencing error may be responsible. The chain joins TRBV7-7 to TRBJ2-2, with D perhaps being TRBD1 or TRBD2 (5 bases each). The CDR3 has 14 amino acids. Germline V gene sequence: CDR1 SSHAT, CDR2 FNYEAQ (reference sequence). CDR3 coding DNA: TGTGCTAGCAGCTTGGGGGTTGGTCCCGGGGAGCTGTTTTTT. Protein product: CASSLGVGPGELFF.

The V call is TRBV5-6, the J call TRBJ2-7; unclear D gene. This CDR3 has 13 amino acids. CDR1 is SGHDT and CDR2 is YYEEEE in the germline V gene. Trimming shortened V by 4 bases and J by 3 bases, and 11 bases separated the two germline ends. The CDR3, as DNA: TGTGCCAGCAGCCCAATTAGAATCTACGAGCAGTACTTC. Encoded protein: CASSPIRIYEQYF.

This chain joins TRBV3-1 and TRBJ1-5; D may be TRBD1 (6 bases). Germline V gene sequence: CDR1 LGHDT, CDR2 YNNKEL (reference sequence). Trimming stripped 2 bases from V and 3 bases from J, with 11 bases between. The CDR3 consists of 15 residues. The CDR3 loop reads CASSQTGGPNQPQHF. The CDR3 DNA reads TGTGCCAGCAGCCAAACGGGGGGCCCCAATCAGCCCCAGCATTTT.

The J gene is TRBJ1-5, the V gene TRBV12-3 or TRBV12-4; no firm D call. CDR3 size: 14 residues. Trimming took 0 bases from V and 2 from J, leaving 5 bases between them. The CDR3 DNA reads TGTGCCAGCAGTTTAGCGCAGGGCAATCAGCCCCAGCATTTT. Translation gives CASSLAQGNQPQHF.

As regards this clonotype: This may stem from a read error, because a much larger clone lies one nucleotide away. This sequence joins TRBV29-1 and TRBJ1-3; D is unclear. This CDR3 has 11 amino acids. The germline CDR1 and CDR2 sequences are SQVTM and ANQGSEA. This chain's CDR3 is CSSLFGNSIYF. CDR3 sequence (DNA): TGCAGCTCACTATTTGGAAACAGCATATATTTT.

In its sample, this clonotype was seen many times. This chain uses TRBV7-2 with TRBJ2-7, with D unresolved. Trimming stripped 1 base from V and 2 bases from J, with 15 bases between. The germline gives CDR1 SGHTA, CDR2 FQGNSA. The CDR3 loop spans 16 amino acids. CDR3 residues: CASSLVGLRPAYEQYF. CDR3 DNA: TGTGCCAGCAGCTTAGTCGGCCTTAGGCCTGCCTACGAGCAGTACTTC. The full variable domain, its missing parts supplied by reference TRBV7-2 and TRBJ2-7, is GAGVSQSPSNKVTEKGKDVELRCDPISGHTALYWYRQSLGQGLEFLIYFQGNSAPDKSGLPSDRFSAERTGGSVSTLTIQRTQQEDSAVYLCASSLVGLRPAYEQYFGPGTRLTVT.

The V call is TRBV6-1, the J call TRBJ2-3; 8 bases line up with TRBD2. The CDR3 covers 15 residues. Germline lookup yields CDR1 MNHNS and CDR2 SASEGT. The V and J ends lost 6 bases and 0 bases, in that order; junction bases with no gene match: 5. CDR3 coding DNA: TGTGCCAGCAGGAGTACTAGCGGTAGCACAGATACGCAGTATTTT. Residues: CASRSTSGSTDTQYF.